This passage covers 5 T cell receptor beta chains from one sample sequenced in a study of CD8+ T cells in alopecia areata. Treatment noted: oral pan-JAK inhibitor, 5-10 mg twice daily. Sequencing relied on a cDNA template that was reverse transcribed from extracted RNA. Generated by immunoSEQ multiplex PCR, the TCRdb table keeps only in-frame clones and is missing some. The repertoire holds some 120,000 clones, over 60% seen once, with more than 5% in the top ten. The sequenced sample was CD4+ T cells sorted from blood, obtained at week 4, from a patient treated with tofacitinib. All receptors derive from a human donor with alopecia areata.

This chain uses TRBV28 with TRBJ1-2; no definite D call. Trimming pared 4 bases from V and 4 bases from J, leaving 10 bases between. CDR3 length: 13 amino acids. Looked up from germline, CDR1 is MDHEN and CDR2 is SYDVKM. As DNA, the CDR3 is TGTGCCAGCAGTTCAGAGACACTCTATGGCTACACCTTC. It is translated as CASSSETLYGYTF.

This clone occurred a few times. V gene TRBV7-2 combines with J gene TRBJ2-7; 7 bases are shared with TRBD1. CDR3 size: 16 residues. The germline V gene has CDR1 SGHTA and CDR2 FQGNSA. Losses at the gene ends were 5 bases for V and 7 bases for J; bases not matched to a gene: 17. The CDR3 DNA follows: TGTGCCAGCAGCCCTTATGGGAAGACAGGGCGAAGGGAGCAGTACTTC. Amino acids: CASSPYGKTGRREQYF.

The rearrangement joins TRBV30 to TRBJ2-5; 10 nucleotides line up with TRBD2. Per germline, CDR1 GTSNPN and CDR2 SVGIG (reference sequence). The CDR3 sequence is 14 residues long. V trimming: 7 bases; J trimming: 0 bases; junction bases outside the gene matches: 5. CDR3 sequence (DNA): TGTGCCTCCGACCTAGCGGGAGACCAAGAGACCCAGTACTTC. Its protein product is CASDLAGDQETQYF.

This chain uses TRBV29-1 with TRBJ1-1; D is ambiguous. Germline V lookup: CDR1 SQVTM, CDR2 ANQGSEA. This CDR3 has 13 amino acids. Trimming stripped 6 bases from V and 0 bases from J, with 11 bases between. The CDR3 is CSVLTPMNTEAFF. CDR3 bases: TGCAGCGTCCTGACTCCCATGAACACTGAAGCTTTCTTT.

V usage is TRBV7-3 and J usage is TRBJ2-1, with 10 bases aligning to TRBD2. V gave up 1 base and J gave up 5 bases; unmatched junction bases: 2. This CDR3 is 15 amino acids long. Germline lookup yields CDR1 SGHTA and CDR2 FQGTGA. The CDR3 region is CASSLIAGGNNEQFF. The CDR3 DNA reads TGTGCCAGCAGCTTAATAGCGGGGGGCAACAATGAGCAGTTCTTC.